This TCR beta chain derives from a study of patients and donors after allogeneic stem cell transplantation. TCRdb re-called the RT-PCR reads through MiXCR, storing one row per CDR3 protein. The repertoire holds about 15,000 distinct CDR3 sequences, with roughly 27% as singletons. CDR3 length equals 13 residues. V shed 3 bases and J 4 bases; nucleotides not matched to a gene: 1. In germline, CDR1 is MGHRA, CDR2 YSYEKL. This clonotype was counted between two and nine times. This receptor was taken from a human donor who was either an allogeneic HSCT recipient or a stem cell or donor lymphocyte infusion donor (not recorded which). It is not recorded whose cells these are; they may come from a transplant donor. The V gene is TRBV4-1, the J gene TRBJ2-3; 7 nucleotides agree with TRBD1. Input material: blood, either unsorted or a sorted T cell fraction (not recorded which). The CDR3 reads CASSHTGADTQYF. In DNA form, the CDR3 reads TGCGCCAGCAGCCATACAGGGGCAGATACGCAGTATTTT.